This T cell receptor (beta chain) was recovered during a study of OX40 agonist ivuxolimab in advanced cancers. Study results and limitations: At doses 0.1 to 3.0 mg/kg, CD4+ and CD8+ clones expanded.

Worth noting for this clone: Its antigen is undetermined.

TCRdb keeps only in-frame clones here, not all; method: immunoSEQ multiplex PCR. Here the sample spans around 33,000 clones, 65% to 85% being singletons. The CDR3 has 16 residues. Looked up from germline, CDR1 is SGHDN and CDR2 is FVKESK. The trim removed 2 bases at V and 6 bases at J, leaving 6 bases unmatched. The V and J genes are TRBV14 and TRBJ2-1, with 11 nucleotides matching TRBD1. This specimen consisted of CD4+ or CD8+ T cells sorted from blood, obtained in a trial of the OX40 agonist ivuxolimab. This clonotype was sampled from an adult with an advanced solid tumor such as melanoma, head and neck, liver or kidney cancer. This CDR3 reads CASSQKGTGGFNEQFF. The DNA of the CDR3 is TGTGCCAGCAGCCAAAAGGGGACAGGGGGTTTCAATGAGCAGTTCTTC. Drawing the rest from reference TRBV14 and TRBJ2-1, the complete variable domain is EAGVTQFPSHSVIEKGQTVTLRCDPISGHDNLYWYRRVMGKEIKFLLHFVKESKQDESGMPNNRFLAERTGGTYSTLKVQPAELEDSGVYFCASSQKGTGGFNEQFFGPGTRLTVL.